The present T cell receptor beta chain was sequenced within a study of memory CD4+ T cells and cytomegalovirus serostatus. Study-wide context: Healthy Belgian adult donors included under ten CMV-positive and fewer than 25 CMV-negative people.

Repertoires were generated with immunoSEQ multiplex PCR, while TCRdb's copy carries only in-frame clones and drops some. Of over 65,000 clones listed, about 76% are singletons. The sort gate was single viable CD3+CD4+CD8-CD45RO+ cells for memory CD4+ T cells. Donors' CMV status reflects serum IgG against pp150, pp28, p38, p52. As concerns this clone: Its antigen is unidentified.

Points from the study as a whole: CD4+ memory repertoires contained about two fifths of the 164 reported CMV TCRbeta sequences. CMV serostatus prediction reached median AUC about 0.96, or 0.93 with US-trained model.

Sequenced: memory CD4+ T cells from blood. This clonotype originated in an adult in good health and CMV-seropositive.

The CDR3 region is CASSSRQGSNDGYTF. DNA for the CDR3: TGTGCCAGCAGCTCTAGACAGGGGTCGAACGATGGCTACACCTTC. The rearrangement links TRBV11-2 to TRBJ1-2, with TRBD1 matching over 8 bases. This CDR3 has 15 amino acids. J lost 6 bases, V lost 4 bases, and 10 bases had no gene match. Germline V gene data show CDR1 as SGHAT and CDR2 as FQNNGV.